What follows are 11 T cell receptor beta chains derived from one specimen sequenced in a study of shared clonotypes between healthy human individuals. Assay used: immunoSEQ multiplex PCR; TCRdb lists only in-frame clones, some missing. This table has 730,000 or so clones, roughly 78% appearing once. Source material: memory CD4+ T cells sorted from blood. Subset specified: CD45RA-negative fraction. Receptors originate from a woman in her thirties in good health.

The gene calls are TRBV29-1 and TRBJ1-2, with 8 bases fitting TRBD1. CDR1 is SQVTM and CDR2 is ANQGSEA in the germline V gene. The CDR3 spans 12 residues. V was clipped by 6 bases and J by 5 bases; unmatched bases: 5. The CDR3 reads CSVVQGGYGYTF. The CDR3 DNA sequence: TGCAGCGTGGTACAGGGGGGGTATGGCTACACCTTC.

The chain is built from TRBV10-2 and TRBJ2-7; TRBD2 matches 8 bases. After removal of 3 bases from V and 3 bases from J, the junction contained 7 bases not matched to a gene. Germline V gives CDR1 WSHSY, CDR2 SAAADI. This CDR3 is built from 15 residues. CDR3: CASSESGGRNYEQYF. The DNA for the CDR3 is TGCGCCAGCAGTGAATCGGGCGGGAGGAACTACGAGCAGTACTTC.

The J gene is TRBJ1-3, the V gene TRBV5-1; maybe TRBD1 (6 bases). V lost 4 bases, J lost 3 bases, and 17 bases lay in between. The V gene's germline CDR1 is SGHRS and CDR2 YFSETQ. The CDR3 loop spans 16 amino acids. This CDR3 is CASSHGGDTYGNTIYF. CDR3 DNA sequence: TGCGCCAGCAGCCATGGAGGGGACACCTATGGAAACACCATATATTTT.

V is TRBV6-6 and J is TRBJ2-7; 7 bases are shared with TRBD1. The germline V gene encodes CDR1 MNHNY and CDR2 SVGAGI (reference sequence). This CDR3 has 13 residues. Trimming cost V 6 bases and J 1 base; bases outside gene matches: 3. Here the CDR3 DNA reads TGTGCCAGCAGAAGACAGGGTTCCTACGAGCAGTACTTC. Translation gives CASRRQGSYEQYF.

CDR3 nucleotides: TGTGCCAGTAGCCTTCGGGGGACGGGCTTTTTCAGTCAGCCCCAGCATTTT. Amino acid sequence: CASSLRGTGFFSQPQHF. The chain employs TRBV19 and TRBJ1-5, with D possibly matching TRBD1 (5 bases). V gave up 6 bases and J gave up 6 bases, with 24 bases separating them. This CDR3 has 17 residues. The germline CDR1 and CDR2 sequences are LNHDA and SQIVND (reference sequence). Combining the CDR3 with reference TRBV19 and TRBJ1-5 gives the whole variable domain DGGITQSPKYLFRKEGQNVTLSCEQNLNHDAMYWYRQDPGQGLRLIYYSQIVNDFQKGDIAEGYSVSREKKESFPLTVTSAQKNPTAFYLCASSLRGTGFFSQPQHFGDGTRLSIL.

The chain combines TRBV10-1 with TRBJ2-7, with TRBD1 identical over 7 bases. Looked up from germline, CDR1 is WNHNN and CDR2 is SYGVQD (reference sequence). After removal of 0 bases from V and 2 bases from J, the junction contained 7 bases not matched to a gene. This CDR3 has 16 amino acids. As DNA, the CDR3 is TGCGCCAGCAGTGAGTCTAACCGGGACAGAACCTACGAGCAGTACTTC. Translated: CASSESNRDRTYEQYF.

The V call is TRBV5-1, the J call TRBJ1-4; D is possibly TRBD1 (5 bases). Germline CDR1 and CDR2: SGHRS and YFSETQ. CDR3 length equals 15 residues. V gave up 2 bases and J gave up 1 base, with 9 bases separating them. As DNA, the CDR3 is TGCGCCAGCAGCTTTTGGGGGGGAACTAATGAAAAACTGTTTTTT. Translated, it gives CASSFWGGTNEKLFF.

This clone has a single count. The chain carries TRBV7-9 and TRBJ2-5; TRBD2 agrees at 10 bases. This CDR3 region has 15 residues. The germline CDR1 and CDR2 sequences are SEHNR and FQNEAQ (reference sequence). With 3 bases clipped from V and 2 bases from J, the junction kept 3 bases outside the gene matches. CDR3 amino acids: CASSLTSGPQETQYF. CDR3 in DNA: TGTGCCAGCAGCTTGACTAGCGGGCCTCAAGAGACCCAGTACTTC.

The V gene is TRBV7-2, the J gene TRBJ1-1; D not certain. This CDR3 is built from 15 residues. The V gene lost 6 bases and the J gene lost 9 bases, with 23 bases spanning the gap. Germline V gene sequence: CDR1 SGHTA, CDR2 FQGNSA. CDR3 sequence: CASSNGPANIYQAFF. CDR3 bases: TGTGCCAGCAGTAACGGACCAGCGAATATATACCAAGCTTTCTTT. The full variable domain, completed using reference TRBV7-2 and TRBJ1-1, is GAGVSQSPSNKVTEKGKDVELRCDPISGHTALYWYRQSLGQGLEFLIYFQGNSAPDKSGLPSDRFSAERTGGSVSTLTIQRTQQEDSAVYLCASSNGPANIYQAFFGQGTRLTVV.

A single count supports this clone. The chain joins TRBV11-2 to TRBJ2-7, with D perhaps TRBD1 (6 bases). Trimming shortened V by 5 bases and J by 0 bases, and 14 bases separated the two germline ends. Per the germline V gene, CDR1 is SGHAT and CDR2 is FQNNGV. CDR3 length: 15 amino acids. The CDR3 protein is CASSLTGGLSYEQYF. The DNA for the CDR3 is TGTGCCAGCAGCCTGACAGGCGGCCTCTCCTACGAGCAGTACTTC.

V gene TRBV2 combines with J gene TRBJ2-2; D gene uncertain. The germline V gene encodes CDR1 SNHLY and CDR2 FYNNEI. The CDR3 spans 14 residues. Trimming shortened V by 0 bases and J by 8 bases, and 10 bases separated the two germline ends. CDR3 bases: TGTGCCAGCAGTGAAGCGCTAACTACTGGGGAGCTGTTTTTT. Protein product: CASSEALTTGELFF.